The T cell receptor (beta chain) described here comes from a study of identifying expanded T cells in peripheral blood. General study points: Technical replicates showed roughly 1.2 changed clones; roughly two weeks roughly 16; four weeks 19.

Germline loops: CDR1 LGHNA, CDR2 YNFKEQ. CDR3 size: 13 residues. V was pared by 0 bases and J by 4 bases, with 4 bases between. Generated by immunoSEQ multiplex PCR, the TCRdb table keeps only in-frame clones and is missing some. The table lists around 76,000 clones, 75% to 90% of them singletons, with around 3% in the top ten. Points on this clone: Its antigen is still unknown.

During the collection period, no donor immune events like infections were recorded. This chain uses TRBV4-2 with TRBJ1-5, with D uncertain. The sample comprised blood. This clonotype originated in a person aged 18 to 70 in good health. This CDR3 is CASSQEKNQPQHF. The CDR3 region has the DNA TGTGCCAGCAGCCAAGAAAAGAATCAGCCCCAGCATTTT.